This paragraph reports one T cell receptor (beta chain). What it recognizes is unknown. These data come from a study of T cell responses to AZD1222 COVID-19 vaccine. Study outcomes and limitations: White British ancestry dominated among donors, who included more females, and clonal diversity was possibly underestimated. It was only a handful of AZD1222 recipients who were seropositive at baseline. Repertoire sampling was restricted to post-peak T cell response timepoints. Dominant CD4 TCR responses targeted spike regions 160-218 and 743-854.

Sequencing was performed with immunoSEQ multiplex PCR; in TCRdb, only in-frame clones are kept and a portion is missing. This sample has 120,000 or so clones, with roughly 90% found just once. V lost 2 bases and J lost 5; bases outside the gene matches: 7. This CDR3 has 16 amino acids. Germline V gene lookup returns CDR1 MRHNA and CDR2 SNTAGT. This chain joins TRBV6-4 and TRBJ2-2, with 8 bases fitting TRBD2. Sequencing used peripheral blood, obtained on day 0 of AZD1222 vaccination. The TCR was taken from an adult in good health. CDR3 nucleotide sequence: TGTGCCAGCAGTGACCCCCGGGGGGGCGAAACCGGGGAGCTGTTTTTT. This translates into CASSDPRGGETGELFF.